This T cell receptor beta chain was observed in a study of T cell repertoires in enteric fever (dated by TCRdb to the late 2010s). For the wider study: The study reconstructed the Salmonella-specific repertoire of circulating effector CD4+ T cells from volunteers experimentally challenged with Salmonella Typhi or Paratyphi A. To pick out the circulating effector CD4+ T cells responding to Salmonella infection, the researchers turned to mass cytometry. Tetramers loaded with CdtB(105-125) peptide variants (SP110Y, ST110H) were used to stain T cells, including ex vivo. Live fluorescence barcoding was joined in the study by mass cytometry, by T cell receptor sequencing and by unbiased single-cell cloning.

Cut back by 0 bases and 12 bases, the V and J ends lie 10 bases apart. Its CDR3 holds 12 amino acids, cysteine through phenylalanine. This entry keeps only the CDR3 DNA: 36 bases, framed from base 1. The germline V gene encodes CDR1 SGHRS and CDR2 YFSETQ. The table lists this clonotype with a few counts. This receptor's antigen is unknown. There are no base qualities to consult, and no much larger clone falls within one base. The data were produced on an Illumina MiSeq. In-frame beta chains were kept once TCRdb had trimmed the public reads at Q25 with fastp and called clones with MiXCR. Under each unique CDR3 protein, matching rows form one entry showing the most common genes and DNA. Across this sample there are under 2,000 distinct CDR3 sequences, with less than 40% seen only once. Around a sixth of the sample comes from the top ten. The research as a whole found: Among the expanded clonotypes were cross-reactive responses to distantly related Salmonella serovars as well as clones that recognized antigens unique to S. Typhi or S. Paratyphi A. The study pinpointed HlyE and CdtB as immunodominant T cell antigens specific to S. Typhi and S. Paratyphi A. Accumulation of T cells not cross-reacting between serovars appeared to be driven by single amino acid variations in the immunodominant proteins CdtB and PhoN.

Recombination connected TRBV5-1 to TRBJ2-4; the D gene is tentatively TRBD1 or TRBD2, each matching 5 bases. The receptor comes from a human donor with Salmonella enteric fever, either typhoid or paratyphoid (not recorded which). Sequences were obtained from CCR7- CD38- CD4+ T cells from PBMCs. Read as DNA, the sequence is TGCGCCAGCAGCTTGGAAGTTGGGACTCAGTACTTC. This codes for CASSLEVGTQYF.